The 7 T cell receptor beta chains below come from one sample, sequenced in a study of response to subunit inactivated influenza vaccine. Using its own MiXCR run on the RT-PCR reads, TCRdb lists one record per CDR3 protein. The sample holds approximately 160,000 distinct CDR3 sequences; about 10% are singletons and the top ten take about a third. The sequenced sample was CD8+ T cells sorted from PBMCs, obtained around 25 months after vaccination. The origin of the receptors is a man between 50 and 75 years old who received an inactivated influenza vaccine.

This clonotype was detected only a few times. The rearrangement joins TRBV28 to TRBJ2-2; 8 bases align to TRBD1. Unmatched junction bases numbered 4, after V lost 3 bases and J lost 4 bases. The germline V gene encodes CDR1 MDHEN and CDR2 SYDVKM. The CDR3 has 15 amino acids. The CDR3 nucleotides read TGTGCCAGCAGTTTCTTGACAGGGGTCACCGGGGAGCTGTTTTTT. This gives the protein CASSFLTGVTGELFF.

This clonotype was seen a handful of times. The CDR3 DNA is TGTGCCAGCAGTACCGGGACACACTTCTCCTACGAGCAGTACTTC. Translated: CASSTGTHFSYEQYF. The chain couples TRBV5-5 to TRBJ2-7; D is perhaps TRBD1 (6 bases). Per the germline V gene, CDR1 is SGHKS and CDR2 is YYEKEE (reference sequence). Trimming pared 5 bases from V and 0 bases from J, leaving 15 bases between. This CDR3 has 15 residues. The variable domain in full, completed from reference TRBV5-5 and TRBJ2-7, reads DAGVTQSPTHLIKTRGQQVTLRCSPISGHKSVSWYQQVLGQGPQFIFQYYEKEERGRGNFPDRFSARQFPNYSSELNVNALLLGDSALYLCASSTGTHFSYEQYFGPGTRLTVT.

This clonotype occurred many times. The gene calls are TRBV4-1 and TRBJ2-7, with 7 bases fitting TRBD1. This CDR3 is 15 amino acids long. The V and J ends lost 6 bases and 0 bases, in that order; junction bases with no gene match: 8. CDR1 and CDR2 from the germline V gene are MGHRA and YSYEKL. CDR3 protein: CASRPHRQGSYEQYF. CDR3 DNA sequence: TGCGCCAGCAGGCCCCACCGACAGGGCTCCTACGAGCAGTACTTC.

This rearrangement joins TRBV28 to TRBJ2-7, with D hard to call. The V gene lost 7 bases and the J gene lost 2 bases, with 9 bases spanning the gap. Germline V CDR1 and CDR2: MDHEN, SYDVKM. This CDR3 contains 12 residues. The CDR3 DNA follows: TGTGCCAGCATCCGAAGTCCCTACGAGCAGTACTTC. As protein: CASIRSPYEQYF.

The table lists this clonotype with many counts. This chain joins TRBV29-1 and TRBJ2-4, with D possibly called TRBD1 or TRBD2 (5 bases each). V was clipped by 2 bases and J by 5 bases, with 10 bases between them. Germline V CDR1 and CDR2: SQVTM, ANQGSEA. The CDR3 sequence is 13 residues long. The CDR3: CSVEKGRENIQYF. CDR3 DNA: TGCAGCGTTGAAAAGGGGCGGGAAAACATTCAGTACTTC.

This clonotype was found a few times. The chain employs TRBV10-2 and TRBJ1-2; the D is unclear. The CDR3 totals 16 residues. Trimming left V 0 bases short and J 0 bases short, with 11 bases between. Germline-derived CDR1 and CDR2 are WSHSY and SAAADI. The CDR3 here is CASSESHRPANYGYTF. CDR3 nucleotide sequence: TGCGCCAGCAGTGAGTCGCACAGACCGGCTAACTATGGCTACACCTTC.

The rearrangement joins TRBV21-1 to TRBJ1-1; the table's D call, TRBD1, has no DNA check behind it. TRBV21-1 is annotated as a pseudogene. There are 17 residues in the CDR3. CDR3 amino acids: CASSKVGQPKMNTEAFF. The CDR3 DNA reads TGTGCCAGCAGCAAAGTCGGACAGCCCAAAATGAACACTGAAGCTTTCTTT.